The 31 T cell receptor beta chains below all came from one sample that was sequenced in a study of blood T cell repertoires in COVID-19. The data were produced by immunoSEQ multiplex PCR, yet TCRdb's version contains in-frame clones alone and is incomplete. The sample has 450,000 to 500,000 clones; over 75% are singletons. Sample: peripheral blood. The receptor source for this set is a human donor in a cohort sampled during active COVID-19.

The chain joins TRBV27 to TRBJ1-4; TRBD1 matches 9 bases. CDR3 size: 13 residues. Germline-derived CDR1 and CDR2 are MNHEY and SMNVEV (reference sequence). V lost 7 bases, J lost 7 bases, and 4 bases stayed unmatched. CDR3 sequence: CASMGQGSEKLFF. The CDR3 nucleotides read TGTGCCAGCATGGGACAGGGAAGTGAAAAACTGTTTTTT. Full variable domain (rest looked up from reference TRBV27 and TRBJ1-4): EAQVTQNPRYLITVTGKKLTVTCSQNMNHEYMSWYRQDPGLGLRQIYYSMNVEVTDKGDVPEGYKVSRKEKRNFPLILESPSPNQTSLYFCASMGQGSEKLFFGSGTQLSVL.

This clone was seen once. The J gene is TRBJ2-7, the V gene TRBV4-1, with TRBD2 matching 14 bases. J lost 1 base, V lost 3 bases, and 8 bases had no gene match. In germline, CDR1 is MGHRA, CDR2 YSYEKL. This CDR3 comprises 18 residues. The CDR3: CASSQETSGRAVSYEQYF. CDR3 coding DNA: TGCGCCAGCAGCCAGGAGACTAGCGGGAGGGCCGTTTCCTACGAGCAGTACTTC.

J is TRBJ2-7 and V is TRBV6-5; perhaps TRBD2 as D (7 bases). Trimming removed 5 bases at V and 12 bases at J, with 14 bases between. The germline V gene has CDR1 MNHEY and CDR2 SVGAGI. CDR3 length: 11 residues. CDR3: CASSTGGGLYF. The CDR3 DNA reads as TGTGCCAGCAGTACAGGCGGGGGCTTGTACTTC.

This chain connects TRBV9 to TRBJ2-1; TRBD2 matches at 10 bases. V dropped 4 bases and J dropped 9; count of bases not matched to a gene: 13. The germline V gene encodes CDR1 SGDLS and CDR2 YYNGEE. The CDR3 loop spans 16 amino acids. In DNA, the CDR3 is TGTGCCAGCAGCCTAACATCTAGCGGGAGTAGGAGTGAGCAGTTCTTC. Translating it yields CASSLTSSGSRSEQFF.

The V and J genes are TRBV9 and TRBJ1-2; 7 nucleotides agree with TRBD1. The CDR3 loop spans 18 amino acids. The ends lost 4 bases at V and 1 base at J; junction bases unmatched: 16. Per the germline V gene, CDR1 is SGDLS and CDR2 is YYNGEE. The CDR3 coding sequence is TGTGCCAGCAGCCCAACCTGGAGGACAGGAGACAATAACTATGGCTACACCTTC. Protein product: CASSPTWRTGDNNYGYTF.

For the CDR3, the DNA is TGTGCCAGCAGTTTGTCTTTCCAAGAGACCCAGTACTTC. This translates into CASSLSFQETQYF. This chain links TRBV27 with TRBJ2-5; D is ambiguous. V was cut by 3 bases and J by 1 base, with 6 bases left in between. This CDR3 region has 13 residues. Germline-derived CDR1 and CDR2 are MNHEY and SMNVEV (reference sequence).

The rearrangement uses TRBV5-1 and TRBJ2-5; D remains ambiguous. This CDR3 comprises 16 residues. Germline V gene data show CDR1 as SGHRS and CDR2 as YFSETQ. Trimming took 0 bases from V and 1 from J, leaving 13 bases between them. CDR3: CASSLAKFRSQETQYF. The CDR3 nucleotides are TGCGCCAGCAGCTTGGCCAAGTTCAGGTCCCAAGAGACCCAGTACTTC.

This chain connects TRBV4-2 to TRBJ2-7; 10 nucleotides align to TRBD2. The CDR3 is 18 residues long. The trim removed 1 base at V and 0 bases at J, leaving 9 bases unmatched. The germline CDR1 and CDR2 sequences are LGHNA and YNFKEQ. CDR3 sequence reads: CASSQVGSGRSSSYEQYF. The CDR3 coding sequence is TGTGCCAGCAGCCAAGTTGGTAGCGGGAGGTCTAGCTCCTACGAGCAGTACTTC.

The CDR3 coding sequence is TGTGCCAGCAGCTTAATGGACAGGGGGTATGGCTACACCTTC. It specifies CASSLMDRGYGYTF. The rearrangement joins TRBV7-8 to TRBJ1-2; 10 bases line up with TRBD1. The junction had 2 bases not matched to a gene; V was cut back by 2 bases and J by 5 bases. Germline V gives CDR1 SGHVS, CDR2 FQNEAQ. CDR3 length: 14 amino acids.

The chain is built from TRBV5-6 and TRBJ1-2; TRBD1 matches at 9 bases. J was trimmed by 7 bases and V by 5 bases; bases with no gene match: 6. The CDR3 extends over 13 amino acids. CDR1 SGHDT and CDR2 YYEEEE come from the germline V gene. This CDR3 reads CASRGTGRSGYTF. The CDR3 DNA is TGTGCCAGCAGGGGGACAGGGCGGAGTGGCTACACCTTC.

This chain joins TRBV9 and TRBJ1-2; D may be TRBD1 (5 bases). The CDR3 is 16 amino acids. The V end lost 3 bases, the J end lost 4 bases, and 19 bases lay between the germline ends. Germline CDR1 reads SGDLS; CDR2 reads YYNGEE. CDR3 amino acids: CASSAVPRVKSYGYTF. CDR3 bases: TGTGCCAGCAGCGCGGTGCCCAGGGTAAAGTCCTATGGCTACACCTTC.

This chain uses TRBV2 with TRBJ1-1; 8 bases are a match to TRBD1. The V segment lost 4 bases and the J segment 5 bases; nucleotides outside the gene matches: 6. The CDR3 contains 14 residues. From germline, CDR1 is SNHLY and CDR2 FYNNEI. The CDR3 DNA reads as TGTGCCAGCAGTGCCCAGGGGGCACAGACTGAAGCTTTCTTT. Its translation is CASSAQGAQTEAFF. Full variable domain (remainder filled in from reference TRBV2 and TRBJ1-1): EPEVTQTPSHQVTQMGQEVILRCVPISNHLYFYWYRQILGQKVEFLVSFYNNEISEKSEIFDDQFSVERPDGSNFTLKIRSTKLEDSAMYFCASSAQGAQTEAFFGQGTRLTVV.

This clone was seen ten or more times. The chain joins TRBV7-9 to TRBJ2-7; D possibly corresponds to TRBD1 (5 bases). Germline CDR1 SEHNR, CDR2 FQNEAQ (reference sequence). CDR3 length equals 13 residues. Trimming took 2 bases from V and 12 from J, leaving 17 bases between them. The DNA of the CDR3 is TGTGCCAGCAGCTTATCCGAACAGGTAGGCCTGTACTTC. Encoded protein: CASSLSEQVGLYF.

The gene calls are TRBV11-2 and TRBJ2-3; 7 bases line up with TRBD1. CDR1 and CDR2 (germline): SGHAT, FQNNGV. The junction had 7 bases not matched to a gene; V was cut back by 5 bases and J by 2 bases. The length of the CDR3 is 15 residues. CDR3 sequence (DNA): TGTGCCAGCAGCCGGGCAGGGGGTGTCACAGATACGCAGTATTTT. It translates to CASSRAGGVTDTQYF.

The chain combines TRBV18 with TRBJ2-5; 7 bases agree with TRBD1. This CDR3 is 14 amino acids long. With 2 bases clipped from V and 5 bases from J, the junction kept 5 bases outside the gene matches. Germline CDR1 is KGHSH and CDR2 is LQKENI. CDR3 sequence (DNA): TGTGCCAGCTCACCAACAGGGGTCGGGGAGACCCAGTACTTC. It yields the protein CASSPTGVGETQYF. Full variable domain (remainder filled in from reference TRBV18 and TRBJ2-5): NAGVMQNPRHLVRRRGQEARLRCSPMKGHSHVYWYRQLPEEGLKFMVYLQKENIIDESGMPKERFSAEFPKEGPSILRIQQVVRGDSAAYFCASSPTGVGETQYFGPGTRLLVL.

This clone showed up just a few times. The rearrangement links TRBV7-9 to TRBJ1-1; D possibly corresponds to TRBD1 (5 bases). CDR1 and CDR2 (germline): SEHNR, FQNEAQ (reference sequence). V lost 5 bases and J 7 bases, leaving 11 bases between the germline ends. The CDR3 is made up of 12 amino acids. The DNA for the CDR3 is TGTGCCAGCAGCCCGACAGTTGGTGAAGCTTTCTTT. As protein: CASSPTVGEAFF.

The V gene is TRBV30, the J gene TRBJ2-2; D gene ambiguous. V lost 5 bases and J lost 5, with 15 bases in between. CDR1 is GTSNPN and CDR2 is SVGIG in the germline V gene (reference sequence). This CDR3 has 14 amino acids. Written as DNA, the CDR3 is TGTGCCTGGGGCGTGGCACCAGGAACCGGGGAGCTGTTTTTT. The encoded protein is CAWGVAPGTGELFF.

The V gene is TRBV7-6, the J gene TRBJ2-1; the D gene is possibly TRBD1 (6 bases). The V and J ends lost 0 bases and 2 bases respectively, with 8 bases between them. The CDR3 runs 15 residues. The germline V gene encodes CDR1 SGHVS and CDR2 FNYEAQ. CDR3 region: CASSLAGATYNEQFF. The CDR3 nucleotides read TGTGCCAGCAGCTTAGCGGGGGCAACCTACAATGAGCAGTTCTTC.

For this clone: One end of the junction is discordant with germline, which a read error may explain. The V call is TRBV2, the J call TRBJ2-7; 7 bases map to TRBD1. Germline assignment: CDR1 SNHLY and CDR2 FYNNEI. CDR3 length equals 11 residues. DNA for the CDR3: TGTGCCAGCAGTGAGAGGACAGGTCTGAACTTC. Its translation is CASSERTGLNF.

This chain connects TRBV7-3 to TRBJ2-5; 9 bases fit TRBD1. This CDR3 is built from 14 residues. J gave up 4 bases and V 5 bases, and 5 bases lay outside the gene matches. Germline-derived CDR1 and CDR2 are SGHTA and FQGTGA. The CDR3 nucleotides are TGTGCCAGCAGCGAGGACAGGGGACGAGAGACCCAGTACTTC. Translating gives CASSEDRGRETQYF.

In DNA, the CDR3 is TGTGCCATCAGTCCTCTATCTAGCGGGAGTACCTACGAGCAGTACTTC. The encoded protein is CAISPLSSGSTYEQYF. The chain has TRBV10-3 and TRBJ2-7; 10 nucleotides align to TRBD2. Per germline, CDR1 ENHRY and CDR2 SYGVKD. Trimming cost V 5 bases and J 2 bases; bases outside gene matches: 9. The CDR3 is made up of 16 amino acids.

The chain joins TRBV15 to TRBJ2-6; no clear D gene. V was clipped by 8 bases and J by 2 bases, with 7 bases between them. The length of the CDR3 is 13 residues. Germline lookup yields CDR1 LNHNV and CDR2 YYDKDF (reference sequence). The CDR3 protein is CATYFPGANVLTF. The CDR3 DNA is TGTGCCACCTATTTCCCTGGGGCCAACGTCCTGACTTTC. Complete variable domain (other parts from reference TRBV15 and TRBJ2-6): DAMVIQNPRYQVTQFGKPVTLSCSQTLNHNVMYWYQQKSSQAPKLLFHYYDKDFNNEADTPDNFQSRRPNTSFCFLDIRSPGLGDTAMYLCATYFPGANVLTFGAGSRLTVL.

V gene TRBV18 combines with J gene TRBJ2-5; TRBD1 matches at 7 bases. Germline V gene data show CDR1 as KGHSH and CDR2 as LQKENI. The CDR3 has 14 residues. The ends lost 6 bases at V and 7 bases at J; junction bases unmatched: 11. DNA of the CDR3: TGTGCCAGCTCCCACGGACAGGAGAAGTCGACCCAGTACTTC. This sequence encodes CASSHGQEKSTQYF.

This chain connects TRBV25-1 to TRBJ1-1; D is undetermined. V gave up 2 bases and J gave up 6 bases, with 13 bases separating them. The length of the CDR3 is 14 residues. Looked up from germline, CDR1 is MGHDK and CDR2 is SYGVNS. The CDR3 DNA reads as TGTGCCAGCAGTGAAGGGCGGGGTAACGCTGAAGCTTTCTTT. Encoded protein: CASSEGRGNAEAFF.

This rearrangement joins TRBV19 to TRBJ1-1; TRBD1 aligns across 7 bases. With 5 bases clipped from V and 2 bases from J, the junction kept 5 bases outside the gene matches. The germline CDR1 and CDR2 sequences are LNHDA and SQIVND (reference sequence). This CDR3 is built from 14 residues. CDR3 protein: CASSSNRGNTEAFF. The DNA of the CDR3 is TGTGCCAGTAGTTCCAACAGGGGAAACACTGAAGCTTTCTTT.

The CDR3, as DNA: TGTGCCAGCACCTCAGGGCTCTATGGCTACACCTTC. Translation gives CASTSGLYGYTF. This sequence joins TRBV3-1 (or the pseudogene TRBV3-2) and TRBJ1-2, with a possible D match to TRBD1 (5 bases). Germline values: CDR1 LGHDT, CDR2 YNNKEL (reference sequence). The V end was cut by 7 bases, the J end by 4 bases, with 10 bases between. The CDR3 has 12 amino acids.

The chain employs TRBV19 and TRBJ1-1, with a tentative D call TRBD1 (5 bases). CDR1 and CDR2 from the germline V gene are LNHDA and SQIVND (reference sequence). The CDR3 covers 14 residues. V was trimmed by 3 bases and J by 1 base, leaving 9 bases between them. The CDR3 nucleotides are TGTGCCAGTAGTATTGCGACAGAGAACACTGAAGCTTTCTTT. Protein: CASSIATENTEAFF.

The chain has TRBV9 and TRBJ2-3; 11 bases agree with TRBD2. Germline CDR1 SGDLS, CDR2 YYNGEE. The CDR3 runs 18 residues. With 0 bases clipped from V and 0 bases from J, the junction kept 6 bases outside the gene matches. The CDR3 spells CASSVEGTSGSSTDTQYF. The CDR3, as DNA: TGTGCCAGCAGCGTAGAAGGGACTAGCGGTTCTAGCACAGATACGCAGTATTTT.

The chain uses TRBV24-1 and TRBJ2-3; D not certain. Trimming shortened V by 3 bases and J by 2 bases, and 5 bases separated the two germline ends. The CDR3 extends over 13 amino acids. CDR1 and CDR2 (germline): KGHDR, SFDVKD. The CDR3 spells CATSDTNTDTQYF. In DNA form, the CDR3 reads TGTGCCACCAGTGATACTAACACAGATACGCAGTATTTT.

This sequence joins TRBV3-1 (or the pseudogene TRBV3-2) and TRBJ2-1, with 7 bases that match TRBD1. The V gene's germline CDR1 is LGHDT and CDR2 YNNKEL (reference sequence). CDR3 size: 14 residues. The V and J ends lost 0 bases and 15 bases, in that order; junction bases with no gene match: 11. CDR3 region: CASSQEAWDRVSFF. CDR3 bases: TGTGCCAGCAGCCAAGAGGCCTGGGACAGAGTTTCGTTCTTC.

This clone came up a few times. The chain uses TRBV2 and TRBJ2-1, with a weak D call TRBD2 (5 bases). V dropped 6 bases and J dropped 9 bases, with 12 bases sitting between them. The CDR3 sequence is 12 residues long. Germline CDR1 reads SNHLY; CDR2 reads FYNNEI. CDR3 in amino acids: CASRVTEGEQFF. The CDR3 nucleotides read TGTGCCAGCAGGGTGACTGAGGGTGAGCAGTTCTTC.